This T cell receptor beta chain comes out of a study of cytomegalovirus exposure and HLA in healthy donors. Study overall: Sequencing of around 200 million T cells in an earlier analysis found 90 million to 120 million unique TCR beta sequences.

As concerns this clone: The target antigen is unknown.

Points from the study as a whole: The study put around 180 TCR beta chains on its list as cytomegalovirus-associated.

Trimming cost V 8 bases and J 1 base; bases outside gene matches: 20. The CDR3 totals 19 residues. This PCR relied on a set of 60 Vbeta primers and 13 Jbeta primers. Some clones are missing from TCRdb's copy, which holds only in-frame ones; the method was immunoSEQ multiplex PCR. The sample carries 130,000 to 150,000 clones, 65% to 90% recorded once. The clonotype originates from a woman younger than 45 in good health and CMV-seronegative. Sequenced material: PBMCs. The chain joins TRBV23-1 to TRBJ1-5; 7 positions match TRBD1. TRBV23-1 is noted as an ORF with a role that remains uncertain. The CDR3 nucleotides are TGCGCCAGCTGCCTTTCGGGCAGGGGGAGTTTATCGAGCAATCAGCCCCAGCATTTT. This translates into CASCLSGRGSLSSNQPQHF.